Included here is one TCR beta chain sequence, with context. Its recognized antigen is unknown. Base qualities are not at hand, and no much larger clone is one base apart. Trimming accounts for 4 bases at V and 6 bases at J, while the number of junction bases matched to no gene is 6. The CDR3 numbers 14 residues from cysteine through phenylalanine. Only the CDR3 part of the read is kept: 42 bases, read in frame from the first base. The germline V gene specifies SGHRS as CDR1 and YFSETQ as CDR2. TCRbeta CDR3 regions were amplified from genomic DNA by means of the immunoSEQ Assay, a bias-controlled multiplex PCR. As for how the authors treated the data: Within the assay, amplification of reference gene primers was used to estimate how many nucleated cells each sample contained. To quantify the absolute abundance of each unique TCRbeta CDR3 rearrangement, sequence reads were collapsed and filtered. Productive Simpson clonality was computed per sample as the square root of Simpson's diversity index over productive rearrangements. TCRdb provides this immuneACCESS table in a form limited to in-frame rearrangements. Some clones are lacking; in checked studies, under half of them reflect an unresolved V gene, and why the rest are absent is not known. The DNA was the basis for D and trimming; V, J and clone size are from that table. Present in this sample are some 97,000 clones, 92% of which were seen just once. The ten largest clones add up to around 5.7% of the sample.

This sample is drawn from a study of blood T cell repertoires in COVID-19 (dated by TCRdb to about 2020). For the wider study: Collaborator samples came from the United States, Italy and Spain and covered acute and convalescent phases of COVID-19. HLA class I and class II types, where available, came from metadata supplied by the sample provider rather than from assay-based typing. The repertoires were released in a freely available public database meant as a resource for research on the immune response to SARS-CoV-2. Sample metadata almost always included a de-identified subject ID, COVID-19 status, age in years and sex. Samples came from the ongoing ImmuneRACE study (first 160 participants) plus 1,254 subjects from 6 global collaborators. The prospective study material was composed of cDNA or gDNA derived from T cells, B-cell-depleted T cells, or PBMCs. Deeply sampled blood TCRbeta repertoires from subjects exposed to, actively infected with, or recovered from COVID-19 were included in the dataset. General findings and caveats noted by the study authors: How much clinical and demographic metadata was included differed by source and by participant, and the metadata was provided uncurated.

Each collaborating institution followed its own protocols to collect whole blood in K2EDTA tubes. Collaborator samples were shipped for TCRbeta analysis as frozen whole blood, isolated PBMCs, or DNA extracted from either sample type. Here the chain combines TRBV5-1 and TRBJ1-1, and TRBD1 aligns with 10 junction nucleotides. What was sequenced was peripheral blood. This TCR was sampled from a man in his 70s with acute or convalescent COVID-19. In nucleotide form, the sequence is TGCGCCAGCAGCATAGGACAGGGGGGCGCTGAAGCTTTCTTT. Translation gives CASSIGQGGAEAFF.